This T cell receptor beta chain was captured in a study of blood T cell repertoires in COVID-19. The assay was immunoSEQ multiplex PCR, and TCRdb's table has in-frame clones only and misses some. The table shows some 97,000 clones, with about 77% occurring only once. V lost 3 bases, J lost 2 bases, and 15 bases lay in between. There are 16 residues in the CDR3. Germline V gives CDR1 LNHDA, CDR2 SQIVND (reference sequence). The chain uses TRBV19 and TRBJ2-3; D remains unclear. The sequenced sample was peripheral blood. This receptor was taken from a woman in her 70s with acute or convalescent COVID-19. CDR3 sequence reads: CASSIGQSSYTDTQYF. The CDR3 nucleotides read TGTGCCAGTAGTATTGGGCAAAGCAGCTACACAGATACGCAGTATTTT.